This TCR beta chain appears in the sequencing data of a study of CD8 T cells in ankylosing spondylitis. Study-level findings and limits: A TCR beta motif of under ten highly homologous variants appeared characteristic of ankylosing spondylitis blood. Disease-linked clones reportedly concentrated significantly in matched ankylosing spondylitis synovial fluid. Past studies reported some motif variants in reactive arthritis synovial fluid and blood.

Germline lookup yields CDR1 SGHRS and CDR2 YFSETQ. Trimming at V came to 4 bases and at J to 6 bases, leaving 9 bases not matched to a gene. CDR3 length: 15 residues. Library preparation for TCR beta used quantitative 5'-RACE with molecular barcodes. TCRdb re-derived calls from the 5' RACE reads in MiXCR, one entry per CDR3 protein. The table includes more than 600,000 distinct CDR3 sequences, roughly 19% detected once. This clonotype was detected many times. Its antigen remains unidentified. The origin of this receptor is a male donor with ankylosing spondylitis. The rearrangement joins TRBV5-1 to TRBJ2-3; 9 bases fit TRBD1. Source material: blood, either unsorted or a sorted T cell fraction (not recorded which). The CDR3, as DNA: TGCGCCAGCAGCACCGGACAGGGGAAGGTTGATACGCAGTATTTT. Translated, it gives CASSTGQGKVDTQYF.